This TCR beta chain originates from a study of blood T cell repertoires in COVID-19 (dated by TCRdb to 2018 to 2021). About the investigation overall: Samples from collaborators originated in the United States, Italy and Spain and spanned both the acute and convalescent phases of COVID-19. The samples were drawn from two sources: the first 160 participants of the ongoing ImmuneRACE study, and about 1,300 subjects contributed by 6 global collaborators. The repertoires were made available in a free public database intended to serve as a resource for research on the immune response to SARS-CoV-2. The prospective study material was composed of cDNA or gDNA derived from T cells, B-cell-depleted T cells, or PBMCs. Where HLA class I and class II types were available, the types were taken from metadata supplied by the sample provider, not from assay-based typing. The dataset comprised deeply sampled blood TCRbeta repertoires from subjects exposed to, actively infected with, or recovered from COVID-19. Nearly every sample came with metadata listing a de-identified subject ID, COVID-19 status, age in years and sex. General findings and caveats noted by the study authors: The amount of clinical and demographic metadata varied by source and participant and was provided uncurated.

TCRbeta CDR3 regions were amplified from genomic DNA by means of the immunoSEQ Assay, a bias-controlled multiplex PCR. Concerning the study's data processing: Nucleated cell counts per sample were estimated from amplification of reference gene primers within the assay. Sequence reads were collapsed and filtered to measure the absolute abundance of every unique TCRbeta CDR3 rearrangement. For each sample, productive Simpson clonality was calculated as the square root of Simpson's diversity index over productive rearrangements. The clones in this table, taken by TCRdb from immuneACCESS, are in-frame only. Not every clone is retained; where verified, under half of the shortfall comes from an unresolved V gene, and the cause of the rest is unknown. Clone size and V and J calls were adopted from that table, with D and trimming inferred from the DNA. Recorded for this sample are tens of thousands of clones; roughly 88% of them occurred a single time. Less than 55% of the sample is in the top ten clones.

Worth noting for this clone: It has no known antigen specificity. No much larger clone exists at a distance of one base, and base qualities are not known.

From V the trimming removes 4 bases and from J it removes 5 bases, while the gene matches leave 8 bases of the junction unaccounted for. From cysteine to phenylalanine, the CDR3 is 14 amino acids long. CDR3 DNA only is kept here, 42 bases in frame from base 1. One collaborating source in Seattle enrolled patients during active infection and followed them longitudinally through the course of disease. Each collaborating institution followed its own protocols to collect whole blood in K2EDTA tubes. Collaborator samples were shipped for TCRbeta analysis as frozen whole blood, isolated PBMCs, or DNA extracted from either sample type.

The sequence was obtained from a woman aged 60-70 years with COVID-19, enrolled during active disease. The sequencing input was peripheral blood. The chain is assembled from TRBV23-1 and TRBJ2-7, and TRBD2 aligns with 7 junction nucleotides. TRBV23-1 is treated as an ORF (open reading frame) with a function not yet certain. CDR3 sequence: CASSPRGVSDEQYF. The DNA sequence is given as TGCGCCAGCAGTCCCCGGGGGGTCTCAGACGAGCAGTACTTC.